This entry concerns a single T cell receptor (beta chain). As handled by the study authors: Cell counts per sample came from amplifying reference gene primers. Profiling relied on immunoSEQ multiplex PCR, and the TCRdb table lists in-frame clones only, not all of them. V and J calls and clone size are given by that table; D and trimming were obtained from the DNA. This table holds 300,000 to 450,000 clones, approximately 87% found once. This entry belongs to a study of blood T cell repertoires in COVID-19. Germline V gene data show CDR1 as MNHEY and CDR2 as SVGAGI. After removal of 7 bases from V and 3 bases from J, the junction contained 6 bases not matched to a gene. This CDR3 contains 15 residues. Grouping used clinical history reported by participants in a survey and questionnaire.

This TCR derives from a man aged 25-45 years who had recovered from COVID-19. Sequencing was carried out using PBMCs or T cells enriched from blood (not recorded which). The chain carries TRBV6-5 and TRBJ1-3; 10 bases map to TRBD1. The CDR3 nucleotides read TGTGCCAGCACCGAATGGACAGGGGGTGGAAACACCATATATTTT. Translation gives CASTEWTGGGNTIYF.